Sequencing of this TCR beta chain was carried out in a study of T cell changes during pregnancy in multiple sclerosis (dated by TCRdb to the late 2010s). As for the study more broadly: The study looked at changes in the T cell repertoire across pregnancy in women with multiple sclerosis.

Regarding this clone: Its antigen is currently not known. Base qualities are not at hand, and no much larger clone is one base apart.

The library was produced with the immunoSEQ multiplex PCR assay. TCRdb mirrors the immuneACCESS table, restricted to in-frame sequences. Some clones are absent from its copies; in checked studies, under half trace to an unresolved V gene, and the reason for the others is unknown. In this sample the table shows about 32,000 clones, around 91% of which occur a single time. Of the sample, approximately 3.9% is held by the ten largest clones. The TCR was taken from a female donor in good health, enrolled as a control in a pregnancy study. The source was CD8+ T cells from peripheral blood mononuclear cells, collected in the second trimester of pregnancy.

The DNA reads TGCGCCAGCAGCCAAGGGGCCTACACATTAAGCACAGATACGCAGTATTTT. This translates into CASSQGAYTLSTDTQYF. The V gene is TRBV4-3 and the J gene is TRBJ2-3; too little of a D gene remains to name it. There are 17 amino acids in the CDR3, from cysteine to phenylalanine inclusive. Just CDR3 DNA is preserved here, 51 bases in frame from base 1. V is reduced by 1 base and J by 0 bases, leaving a spacing of 14 bases between them. The germline V gene specifies LGHNA as CDR1 and YSLEER as CDR2.